These T cell receptor beta chains were read from a single sample in a study of blood T cell repertoires in COVID-19. The repertoire was sequenced with immunoSEQ multiplex PCR; TCRdb's copy has only in-frame clones and lacks some. The table shows over 110,000 clones, with roughly 86% occurring only once. Sample: peripheral blood. These receptor sequences come from a man aged 65-85 years with acute or convalescent COVID-19. Both conserved end residues are part of each CDR3. Each record gives: V gene, J gene, D gene, clone size, CDR3 protein, CDR3 DNA. A D gene is named only where the DNA matches it firmly. Size is stated for part of the rows, as once, few or many counts, or as a class when the clone is expanded.

TRBV7-9	TRBJ2-5	-	-	CASSDGGQSQETQYF	TGTGCCAGCAGCGACGGGGGACAGTCCCAAGAGACCCAGTACTTC
TRBV5-1	TRBJ1-3	TRBD1	-	CASSSGQGIGNTIYF	TGCGCCAGCAGTTCGGGACAGGGGATAGGAAACACCATATATTTT
TRBV7-9	TRBJ1-5	-	few	CASSSGGQPQHF	TGTGCCAGCAGTTCCGGGGGACAGCCCCAGCATTTT
TRBV2	TRBJ1-2	TRBD1	-	CASSALRGTGYGYTF	TGTGCCAGCAGTGCCCTTAGGGGGACAGGATATGGCTACACCTTC
TRBV6-5	TRBJ1-4	-	-	CASSYSTLQGEKLFF	TGTGCCAGCAGTTACTCGACCCTCCAGGGTGAAAAACTGTTTTTT
TRBV28	TRBJ1-1	TRBD1	-	CAPPTGTVLNTEAFF	TGTGCCCCTCCGACAGGGACCGTGCTGAACACTGAAGCTTTCTTT
TRBV19	TRBJ1-4	-	-	CASRDIVEEKLFF	TGTGCCAGTAGGGACATAGTGGAGGAAAAACTGTTTTTT
TRBV5-3	TRBJ2-7	-	-	CARSLSWAEQYF	TGTGCCAGAAGCTTGAGCTGGGCCGAGCAGTACTTC
TRBV6-1	TRBJ2-2	-	-	CASSDQGNTGELFF	TGTGCCAGCAGTGATCAGGGAAACACCGGGGAGCTGTTTTTT
TRBV3-1/TRBV3-2	TRBJ2-1	-	-	CASRRSYNEQFF	TGTGCCTCCCGGAGGAGTTACAATGAGCAGTTCTTC
TRBV7-6	TRBJ2-6	-	-	CASSLAPGINHNVLTF	TGTGCCAGCAGCTTAGCCCCAGGGATTAATCACAACGTCCTGACTTTC
TRBV6-5	TRBJ2-2	-	-	CASSWKDYTGELFF	TGTGCCAGCAGTTGGAAGGACTACACCGGGGAGCTGTTTTTT
TRBV7-2	TRBJ1-6	-	-	CASSVVGGGSPLHF	TGTGCCAGCAGCGTAGTCGGGGGTGGTTCACCCCTCCACTTT
TRBV10-3	TRBJ2-7	-	-	CAISARTGSYEQYF	TGTGCCATCTCGGCCCGGACTGGTTCCTACGAGCAGTACTTC
TRBV15	TRBJ1-4	-	-	CATSRGSGGRTNEKLFF	TGTGCCACCAGCAGAGGCAGCGGGGGAAGAACTAATGAAAAACTGTTTTTT
TRBV6-4	TRBJ2-7	TRBD1	-	CASSLNRGLEQYF	TGTGCCAGCAGCCTAAACAGGGGTCTCGAGCAGTACTTC
TRBV6-5	TRBJ1-2	-	once	CASSYSAESNYGYTF	TGTGCCAGCAGTTACTCGGCAGAATCTAACTATGGCTACACCTTC
TRBV19	TRBJ2-1	TRBD2	-	CASSIRASGDNNEQFF	TGTGCCAGTAGTATTCGGGCTAGCGGGGATAACAATGAGCAGTTCTTC
TRBV12-3/TRBV12-4	TRBJ2-7	-	-	CASSKQGYEQYF	TGTGCCAGCAGTAAACAGGGCTACGAGCAGTACTTC
TRBV7-6	TRBJ2-1	TRBD2	-	CASSLAGLAGENEQFF	TGTGCCAGCAGCTTAGCGGGACTAGCGGGAGAGAATGAGCAGTTCTTC
TRBV19	TRBJ1-4	-	-	CASLNTVNEKLFF	TGTGCCAGTCTCAACACAGTTAATGAAAAACTGTTTTTT
TRBV20-1	TRBJ1-5	-	-	CSASPGNQPQHF	TGCAGTGCTAGTCCCGGGAATCAGCCCCAGCATTTT
TRBV11-2	TRBJ2-1	TRBD1	-	CASSETQGAYNEQFF	TGTGCCAGCAGCGAAACACAGGGGGCCTACAATGAGCAGTTCTTC
TRBV27	TRBJ2-7	TRBD2	-	CASTVLAGGKTYEQYF	TGTGCCAGCACAGTATTAGCGGGAGGGAAAACCTACGAGCAGTACTTC
TRBV4-2	TRBJ2-1	-	-	CASSQDKSGVLGSYNEQFF	TGTGCCAGCAGCCAAGATAAATCAGGGGTTCTCGGCTCCTACAATGAGCAGTTCTTC
TRBV19	TRBJ1-1	TRBD1	-	CASSIWTGRPEAFF	TGTGCCAGTAGTATCTGGACAGGGCGGCCTGAAGCTTTCTTT
TRBV19	TRBJ2-1	TRBD1	-	CASSRQGHEQFF	TGTGCCAGTAGTAGACAGGGGCATGAGCAGTTCTTC
TRBV28	TRBJ1-5	-	few	CASRGASNQPQHF	TGTGCCAGCAGGGGGGCAAGCAATCAGCCCCAGCATTTT
TRBV11-2	TRBJ2-2	-	-	CASSLDLYSNTGELFF	TGTGCCAGCAGCTTAGATTTGTACAGCAACACCGGGGAGCTGTTTTTT
TRBV7-2	TRBJ2-3	-	-	CASSLGGDSTDTQYF	TGTGCCAGCAGCTTAGGGGGGGACTCTACAGATACGCAGTATTTT
TRBV18	TRBJ1-1	-	-	CASSRSGNTEAFF	TGTGCCAGCTCACGGTCCGGGAACACTGAAGCTTTCTTT
TRBV5-6	TRBJ1-1	-	-	CASSLTGSSEAFF	TGTGCCAGCAGCTTGACAGGGAGCTCTGAAGCTTTCTTT
TRBV5-6	TRBJ2-3	-	-	CASSLERTDTQYF	TGTGCCAGCAGCTTGGAGCGGACAGATACGCAGTATTTT
TRBV28	TRBJ1-1	TRBD1	-	CASSPSGQSLNTEAFF	TGTGCCAGCAGCCCGTCGGGACAGAGCCTGAACACTGAAGCTTTCTTT
TRBV5-1	TRBJ1-1	-	-	CASSLAVREPKAFF	TGCGCCAGCAGCTTGGCCGTGCGGGAACCGAAGGCTTTCTTT
TRBV19	TRBJ1-2	-	few	CASSTVPERGYTF	TGTGCCAGTAGTACCGTACCGGAGAGAGGCTACACCTTC
TRBV5-1	TRBJ2-7	TRBD2	-	CASSRGTTGYEQYF	TGCGCCAGCAGCCGTGGGACTACCGGCTACGAGCAGTACTTC